Following are 22 T cell receptor beta chains from one sample sequenced in a study of blood T cell repertoires in COVID-19. The repertoire was sequenced with immunoSEQ multiplex PCR; TCRdb's copy has only in-frame clones and lacks some. Of 200,000 to 300,000 clones listed, about nine tenths are singletons. The sequenced sample consisted of peripheral blood. The receptor set was obtained from a woman aged 40-49 years who had recovered from COVID-19.

The table lists this clone with a few counts. The chain uses TRBV6-1 and TRBJ1-4, with 8 bases lining up with TRBD1. The junction had 3 bases not matched to a gene; V was cut back by 5 bases and J by 4 bases. The CDR3 spans 14 residues. Germline CDR1 reads MNHNS; CDR2 reads SASEGT. The CDR3 is CASSLQGVNEKLFF. In DNA, the CDR3 is TGTGCCAGCAGTTTACAGGGGGTTAATGAAAAACTGTTTTTT.

The rearrangement uses TRBV13 and TRBJ1-5; 8 bases match TRBD1. This CDR3 is 14 amino acids long. The ends lost 8 bases at V and 5 bases at J; junction bases unmatched: 8. From germline, CDR1 is PRHDT and CDR2 FYEKMQ (reference sequence). The CDR3 protein is CASSQGAFDQPQHF. CDR3 in DNA: TGTGCCAGCTCCCAGGGGGCTTTCGATCAGCCCCAGCATTTT.

V is TRBV27 and J is TRBJ2-3; 14 bases fit TRBD2. V shed 5 bases, J shed 1 base, and the junction held 2 bases outside the gene matches. The germline V gene encodes CDR1 MNHEY and CDR2 SMNVEV (reference sequence). The CDR3 totals 16 residues. The CDR3 loop reads CASSTGLAGGTDTQYF. The CDR3 DNA is TGTGCCAGCAGTACGGGACTAGCGGGGGGCACAGATACGCAGTATTTT.

The chain has TRBV14 and TRBJ1-2, with 8 positions matching TRBD1. The CDR3 loop spans 16 amino acids. Germline trimming cut 3 bases from V and 2 bases from J; bases unmatched to any gene: 8. Germline V gene sequence: CDR1 SGHDN, CDR2 FVKESK. The CDR3 DNA reads as TGTGCCAGCAGCCACCTTCGGACAGGGCCAAACTATGGCTACACCTTC. It specifies CASSHLRTGPNYGYTF. The whole variable domain, remainder taken from reference TRBV14 and TRBJ1-2, is EAGVTQFPSHSVIEKGQTVTLRCDPISGHDNLYWYRRVMGKEIKFLLHFVKESKQDESGMPNNRFLAERTGGTYSTLKVQPAELEDSGVYFCASSHLRTGPNYGYTFGSGTRLTVV.

CDR3 sequence: CASRPTRGHTEAFF. DNA for the CDR3: TGTGCCAGCAGACCTACCAGGGGGCACACTGAAGCTTTCTTT. V and J are TRBV6-5 and TRBJ1-1; 8 bases align to TRBD1. Germline values: CDR1 MNHEY, CDR2 SVGAGI. The CDR3 is 14 amino acids. J gave up 3 bases and V 6 bases, and 6 bases lay outside the gene matches.

The chain links TRBV5-1 to TRBJ2-5, with 10 positions matching TRBD2. The CDR3 has 16 amino acids. V trimming: 1 base; J trimming: 5 bases; junction bases outside the gene matches: 8. The V gene's germline CDR1 is SGHRS and CDR2 YFSETQ. The chain's CDR3 is CASSLIVLAGMETQYF. In nucleotides, the CDR3 is TGCGCCAGCAGCTTGATTGTACTAGCGGGGATGGAGACCCAGTACTTC.

This sequence joins TRBV30 and TRBJ2-5; D possibly corresponds to TRBD2 (5 bases). The CDR3 is 15 amino acids. V was cut by 3 bases and J by 2 bases, with 16 bases left in between. CDR1 is GTSNPN and CDR2 is SVGIG in the germline V gene (reference sequence). The CDR3 here is CAWRLRGALQETQYF. The CDR3, as DNA: TGTGCCTGGAGGTTACGGGGAGCCCTGCAAGAGACCCAGTACTTC.

The chain employs TRBV19 and TRBJ2-3; no clear D. The germline V gene encodes CDR1 LNHDA and CDR2 SQIVND (reference sequence). V dropped 4 bases and J dropped 0 bases, with 11 bases sitting between them. The CDR3 is made up of 15 amino acids. The CDR3 here is CASSSSFASTDTQYF. For the CDR3, the DNA is TGTGCCAGTAGTAGTAGTTTCGCTAGCACAGATACGCAGTATTTT.

This chain connects TRBV29-1 to TRBJ2-1; D is possibly TRBD2 (7 bases). Germline-derived CDR1 and CDR2 are SQVTM and ANQGSEA. The CDR3 has 13 residues. Trimming took 6 bases from V and 6 from J, leaving 15 bases between them. CDR3 loop: CSVRRGGGNEQFF. The CDR3 coding sequence is TGCAGCGTCCGTCGAGGGGGGGGCAATGAGCAGTTCTTC.

The chain recombines TRBV2 with TRBJ2-5, with a tentative D call TRBD2 (6 bases). The CDR3 consists of 16 residues. V lost 8 bases to trimming and J lost 4 bases, with 23 bases between them. Germline loops: CDR1 SNHLY, CDR2 FYNNEI. The CDR3 sequence is CASHLVWGAGRETQYF. The CDR3 nucleotides read TGTGCCAGCCACCTCGTGTGGGGCGCGGGGAGAGAGACCCAGTACTTC. The whole variable domain, remainder taken from reference TRBV2 and TRBJ2-5, is EPEVTQTPSHQVTQMGQEVILRCVPISNHLYFYWYRQILGQKVEFLVSFYNNEISEKSEIFDDQFSVERPDGSNFTLKIRSTKLEDSAMYFCASHLVWGAGRETQYFGPGTRLLVL.

The chain recombines TRBV5-1 with TRBJ1-4; D possibly corresponds to TRBD1 (6 bases). The germline gives CDR1 SGHRS, CDR2 YFSETQ. Trimming stripped 4 bases from V and 6 bases from J, with 13 bases between. This CDR3 comprises 14 residues. CDR3 sequence: CASSPDRTDEKLFF. DNA for the CDR3: TGCGCCAGCAGCCCCGACCGGACAGATGAAAAACTGTTTTTT.

The V call is TRBV11-2, the J call TRBJ1-4; TRBD1 is a possible D gene (6 bases). Germline V gives CDR1 SGHAT, CDR2 FQNNGV. V was pared by 0 bases and J by 9 bases, with 14 bases between. The CDR3 has 15 residues. The CDR3 DNA follows: TGTGCCAGCAGCTTAGATCGAGGACAGCTTAAAAAACTGTTTTTT. It translates to CASSLDRGQLKKLFF.

This clone was observed a single time. V and J are TRBV14 and TRBJ2-3; tentative D call: TRBD2 (5 bases). This CDR3 has 15 residues. Germline assignment: CDR1 SGHDN and CDR2 FVKESK. Between the trimmed V and J ends, which lost 4 bases and 0 bases, there was a span of 11 bases. CDR3 sequence (DNA): TGTGCCAGCAGCCCTGGCCGGGGTAGCACAGATACGCAGTATTTT. Protein sequence: CASSPGRGSTDTQYF.

The chain is built from TRBV5-1 and TRBJ1-1; TRBD1 aligns across 7 bases. CDR3 length equals 16 residues. CDR1 SGHRS and CDR2 YFSETQ come from the germline V gene. The V segment lost 3 bases and the J segment 2 bases; nucleotides outside the gene matches: 10. The CDR3 loop is CASSSLTGSANTEAFF. CDR3 DNA sequence: TGCGCCAGCAGCTCCCTGACAGGGAGCGCTAACACTGAAGCTTTCTTT.

The chain combines TRBV2 with TRBJ1-3; D gene uncertain. V dropped 5 bases and J dropped 0 bases, with 8 bases sitting between them. Germline V lookup: CDR1 SNHLY, CDR2 FYNNEI. The length of the CDR3 is 14 residues. As DNA, the CDR3 is TGTGCCAGCAGTCAGTCGTCCTCTGGAAACACCATATATTTT. Translated: CASSQSSSGNTIYF.

The chain recombines TRBV7-8 with TRBJ1-1; D is uncertain. Germline V gene data show CDR1 as SGHVS and CDR2 as FQNEAQ. The length of the CDR3 is 15 residues. The V end was cut by 1 base, the J end by 11 bases, with 20 bases between. For the CDR3, the DNA is TGTGCCAGCAGCTTAGTCCCGTCGGGAGACCTCGATGCTTTCTTT. Translating it yields CASSLVPSGDLDAFF.

This clone was seen only once. The chain is built from TRBV19 and TRBJ1-2, with a possible D match to TRBD1 (6 bases). The CDR3 has 15 residues. Germline loops: CDR1 LNHDA, CDR2 SQIVND (reference sequence). Between the trimmed V and J ends, which lost 5 bases and 0 bases, there was a span of 13 bases. The CDR3 DNA is TGTGCCAGTAGTGAAACAGGGTGGACTAACTATGGCTACACCTTC. Its protein is CASSETGWTNYGYTF.

The V and J genes are TRBV14 and TRBJ1-1; possible D gene TRBD1, 5 bases. Per germline, CDR1 SGHDN and CDR2 FVKESK. Deletions cut 0 bases from V and 2 bases from J, with 13 bases between. There are 16 residues in the CDR3. Here the CDR3 reads CASSQEKGVKNTEAFF. The CDR3 bases are TGTGCCAGCAGCCAAGAAAAAGGGGTTAAAAACACTGAAGCTTTCTTT.

The CDR3 DNA follows: TGTGCCAGCAGCACAAGGGGGTACGAAGCTTTCTTT. Encoded protein: CASSTRGYEAFF. This chain joins TRBV5-4 and TRBJ1-1; a weak D match, TRBD1 (6 bases). This CDR3 region has 12 residues. Germline V lookup: CDR1 SGHNT, CDR2 YYREEE (reference sequence). Trimming removed 4 bases at V and 8 bases at J, with 12 bases between.

This chain uses TRBV5-1 with TRBJ2-1; D gene unclear. This CDR3 has 16 amino acids. The germline V gene has CDR1 SGHRS and CDR2 YFSETQ. V was trimmed by 3 bases and J by 6 bases, leaving 19 bases between them. The DNA of the CDR3 is TGCGCCAGCAGCTGGATTAGATCTCTAGTGAGCAATGAGCAGTTCTTC. Translated: CASSWIRSLVSNEQFF.

V gene TRBV5-6 combines with J gene TRBJ2-7; tentative D call: TRBD1 (5 bases). CDR1 is SGHDT, CDR2 YYEEEE, per germline. The CDR3 extends over 15 amino acids. Trimming removed 4 bases at V and 0 bases at J, with 14 bases between. CDR3 bases: TGTGCCAGCAGCCCTCGGGCAAGGGGCTCCTACGAGCAGTACTTC. Its translation is CASSPRARGSYEQYF.

The V call is TRBV5-1, the J call TRBJ1-3; weak D call: TRBD1 (6 bases). The length of the CDR3 is 16 residues. V was cut by 1 base and J by 0 bases, with 11 bases left in between. Germline V gene sequence: CDR1 SGHRS, CDR2 YFSETQ. DNA of the CDR3: TGCGCCAGCAGCTTGACAGGGTCCATCTCTGGAAACACCATATATTTT. Translation gives CASSLTGSISGNTIYF. Full variable domain (rest looked up from reference TRBV5-1 and TRBJ1-3): KAGVTQTPRYLIKTRGQQVTLSCSPISGHRSVSWYQQTPGQGLQFLFEYFSETQRNKGNFPGRFSGRQFSNSRSEMNVSTLELGDSALYLCASSLTGSISGNTIYFGEGSWLTVV.